This T cell receptor (beta chain) was obtained from a study of shared clonotypes between healthy human individuals. Regarding the study as a whole: Rarefaction analysis demonstrated incomplete sorted-subset sequencing notwithstanding large depth.

Everyone who donated was a Caucasian adult who lived in Nashville, Tennessee. TCRdb's table, derived via immunoSEQ multiplex PCR, lists solely in-frame clones and lacks some. The profile shows 900,000 to 1,200,000 clones, 78% of them singletons. On this clone: The antigen is undetermined.

Germline V CDR1 and CDR2: SGHDN, FVKESK. The V and J ends lost 4 bases and 4 bases, in that order; junction bases with no gene match: 9. The CDR3 has 16 amino acids. Sequencing was performed on memory CD4+ T cells from PBMCs. Subset meaning: CD45RA-negative fraction. This TCR was sampled from a man between 18 and 35 years old in good health. Some clones in this sample may be carry-over from other donors' samples. V gene TRBV14 combines with J gene TRBJ2-3; 9 nucleotides match TRBD2. The CDR3 DNA sequence: TGTGCCAGCAGCCCCCTAGCGGGGACTAGAGCAGATACGCAGTATTTT. Protein product: CASSPLAGTRADTQYF. Supplemented by reference TRBV14 and TRBJ2-3, the full variable domain reads EAGVTQFPSHSVIEKGQTVTLRCDPISGHDNLYWYRRVMGKEIKFLLHFVKESKQDESGMPNNRFLAERTGGTYSTLKVQPAELEDSGVYFCASSPLAGTRADTQYFGPGTRLTVL.